A selection of T cell receptor beta chains follows, all from one sample in a study of blood T cell repertoires in COVID-19. The table came from immunoSEQ multiplex PCR; TCRdb's copy has only in-frame clones and leaves some out. The sample contains fewer than 85,000 clones, 75% to 90% of which appear only once. The source material was peripheral blood. These receptors were taken from a man of 80 years or more with acute or convalescent COVID-19. Each CDR3 is given with its conserved first and last residue.

v_gene,CDR3aa
TRBV7-9,CASSLSGRSNEQFF
TRBV7-8,CASSFSGDRADTQYF
TRBV30,CAWSVIVGRNTEAFF
TRBV6-5,CASRLRSYNEQFF
TRBV7-2,CASSFQGGNQPQHF
TRBV19,CASQGAPTSNQPQHF
TRBV24-1,CATRAGQSVGELFF
TRBV28,CASNRDSNQPQHF
TRBV7-8,CASSLPLLAGGRVYTEQFF
TRBV5-1,CASSSTQGYTEAFF
TRBV28,CASSGQPQISNYGYTF
TRBV28,CASSTESSYNEQFF
TRBV11-1,CASSPRGFPTDTQYF
TRBV7-2,CASSSPTGTGNEKLFF
TRBV18,CASSLVWDRGNTEAFF
TRBV7-6,CASSLGARQDYNEQFF
TRBV21-1,CASSRTGTYNEQFF
TRBV12-5,CASGRAGQGHGNEQFF
TRBV27,CASSSPGLASYEQYF
TRBV3-1/TRBV3-2,CASSPGTSGSKGGNEQFF
TRBV5-8,CASSLRGTSTDTQYF
TRBV7-8,CASSPRTGEYGYTF
TRBV6-2/TRBV6-3,CASSYSLSGVGEQFF
TRBV28,CASQNRGPDTQYF
TRBV11-3,CASSLGLAGGGEQFF
TRBV7-2,CASSPDISGANVLTF
TRBV27,CASSLRYRNSGNTIYF
TRBV7-9,CASSLVRGLDAKNIQYF
TRBV28,CASSPGGDYGYTF
TRBV19,CASSGTTMNTEAFF
TRBV27,CASSLSGLKRNEQFF
TRBV11-2,CASSLRGQTYEQYF
TRBV7-9,CASSPQTGQETQYF
TRBV5-1,CASKPLGTVNNEAFF
TRBV7-2,CASSTRGRGEQFF
TRBV28,CASSIPTLSYNEQFF
TRBV7-2,CASTRLGGGAGGELFF
TRBV6-5,CASSPSPGVNQPQHF
TRBV27,CASRGRPLGFF
TRBV14,CASSRTGWNQPQHF
TRBV5-8,CASSLVPGGINEQYF
TRBV24-1,CATSDPVQNEQFF
TRBV5-4,CASSETGNYGYTF
TRBV29-1,CSVTPSTGGFDGYTF
TRBV11-3,CASSPRGRASGGASVQFF
TRBV20-1,CSASHKETQYF
TRBV6-5,CASRPDGGWYTF
TRBV6-5,CASSYGGSGTYEQYF
TRBV4-3,CASSQAGGAKEKLFF
TRBV18,CASSPGTGASYEQYF
TRBV6-6,CASSSPLAESYNEQFF
TRBV10-3,CAISDQESNTEAFF
TRBV5-1,CATNIAGVTGELFF
TRBV6-5,CAAERDRGNEKLFF
TRBV18,CASHKTSGTEMDTQYF